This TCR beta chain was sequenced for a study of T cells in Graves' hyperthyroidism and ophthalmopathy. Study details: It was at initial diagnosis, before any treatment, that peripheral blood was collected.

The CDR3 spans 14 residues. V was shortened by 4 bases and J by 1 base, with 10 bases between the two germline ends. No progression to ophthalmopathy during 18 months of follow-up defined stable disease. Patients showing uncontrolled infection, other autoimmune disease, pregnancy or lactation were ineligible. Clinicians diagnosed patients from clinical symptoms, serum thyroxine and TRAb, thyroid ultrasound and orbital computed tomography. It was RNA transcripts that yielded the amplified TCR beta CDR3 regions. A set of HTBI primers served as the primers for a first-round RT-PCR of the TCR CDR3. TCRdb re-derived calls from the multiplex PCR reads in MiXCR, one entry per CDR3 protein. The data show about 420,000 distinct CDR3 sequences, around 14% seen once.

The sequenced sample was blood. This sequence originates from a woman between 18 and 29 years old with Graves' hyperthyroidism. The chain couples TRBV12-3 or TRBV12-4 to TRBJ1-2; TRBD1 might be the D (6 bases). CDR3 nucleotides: TGTGCCAGCAGTTGGGGGGGCAGTAACTATGGCTACACCTTC. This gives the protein CASSWGGSNYGYTF.